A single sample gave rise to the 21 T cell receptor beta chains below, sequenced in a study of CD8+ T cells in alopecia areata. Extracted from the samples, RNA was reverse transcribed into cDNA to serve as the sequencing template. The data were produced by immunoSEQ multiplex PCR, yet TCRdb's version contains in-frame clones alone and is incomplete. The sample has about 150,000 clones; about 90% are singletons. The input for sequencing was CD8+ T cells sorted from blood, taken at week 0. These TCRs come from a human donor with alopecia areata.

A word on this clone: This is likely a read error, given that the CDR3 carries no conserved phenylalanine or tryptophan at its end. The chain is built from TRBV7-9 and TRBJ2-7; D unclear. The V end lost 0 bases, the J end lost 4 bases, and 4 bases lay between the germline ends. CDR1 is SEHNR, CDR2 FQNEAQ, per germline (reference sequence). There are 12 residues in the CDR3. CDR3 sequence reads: CASSLATYEQYL. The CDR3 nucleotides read TGTGCCAGCAGCTTAGCGACGTACGAGCAGTACCTC.

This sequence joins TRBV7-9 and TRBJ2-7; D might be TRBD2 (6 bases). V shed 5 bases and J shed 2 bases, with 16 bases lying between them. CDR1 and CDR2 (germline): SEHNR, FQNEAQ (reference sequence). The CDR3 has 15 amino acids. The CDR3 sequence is CASSPGIAAPYEQYF. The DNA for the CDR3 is TGTGCCAGCAGCCCCGGAATAGCGGCTCCCTACGAGCAGTACTTC.

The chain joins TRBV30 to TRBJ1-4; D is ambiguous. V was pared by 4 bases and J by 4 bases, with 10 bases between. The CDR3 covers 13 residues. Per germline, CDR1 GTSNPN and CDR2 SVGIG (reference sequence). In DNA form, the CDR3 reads TGTGCCTGGACCCAACCAGTTAATGAAAAACTGTTTTTT. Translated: CAWTQPVNEKLFF. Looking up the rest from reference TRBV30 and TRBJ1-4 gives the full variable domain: SQTIHQWPATLVQPVGSPLSLECTVEGTSNPNLYWYRQAAGRGLQLLFYSVGIGQISSEVPQNLSASRPQDRQFILSSKKLLLSDSGFYLCAWTQPVNEKLFFGSGTQLSVL.

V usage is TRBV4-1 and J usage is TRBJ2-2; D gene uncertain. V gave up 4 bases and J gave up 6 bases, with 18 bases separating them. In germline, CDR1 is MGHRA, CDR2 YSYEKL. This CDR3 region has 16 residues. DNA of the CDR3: TGCGCCAGCAGCCTAACAGTGGGTAGGGTCGCCGGGGAGCTGTTTTTT. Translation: CASSLTVGRVAGELFF.

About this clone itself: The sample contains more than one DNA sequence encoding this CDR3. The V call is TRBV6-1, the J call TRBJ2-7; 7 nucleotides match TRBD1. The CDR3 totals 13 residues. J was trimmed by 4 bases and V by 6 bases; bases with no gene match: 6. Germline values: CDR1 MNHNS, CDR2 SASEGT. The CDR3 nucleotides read TGTGCCAGCAGACCGGGACAGACTTACGAGCAGTACTTC. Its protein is CASRPGQTYEQYF.

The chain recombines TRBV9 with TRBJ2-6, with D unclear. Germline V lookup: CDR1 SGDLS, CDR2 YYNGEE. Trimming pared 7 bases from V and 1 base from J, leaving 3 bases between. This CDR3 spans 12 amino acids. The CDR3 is CASLSGANVLTF. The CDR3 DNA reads TGTGCCAGCCTTTCTGGGGCCAACGTCCTGACTTTC.

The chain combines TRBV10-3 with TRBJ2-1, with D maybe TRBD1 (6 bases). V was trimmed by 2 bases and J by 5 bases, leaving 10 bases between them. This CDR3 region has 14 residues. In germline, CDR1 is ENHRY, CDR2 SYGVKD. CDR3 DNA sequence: TGTGCCATCAGTGAGACAGGGCCTAACAATGAGCAGTTCTTC. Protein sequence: CAISETGPNNEQFF.

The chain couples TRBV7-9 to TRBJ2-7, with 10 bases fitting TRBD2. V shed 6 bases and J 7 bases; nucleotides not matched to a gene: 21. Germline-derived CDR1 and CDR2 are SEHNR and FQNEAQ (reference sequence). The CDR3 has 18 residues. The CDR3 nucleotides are TGTGCCAGCAGTGCGCCCGGGACTAGCGTCACCGGACACCGGGAGCAGTACTTC. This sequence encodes CASSAPGTSVTGHREQYF.

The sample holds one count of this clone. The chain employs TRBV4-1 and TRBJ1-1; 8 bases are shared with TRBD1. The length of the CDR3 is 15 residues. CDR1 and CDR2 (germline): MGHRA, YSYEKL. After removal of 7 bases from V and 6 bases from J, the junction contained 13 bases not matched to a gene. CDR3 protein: CASNEVNRGKPEAFF. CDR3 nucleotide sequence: TGCGCCAGCAATGAAGTGAACAGGGGGAAACCTGAAGCTTTCTTT.

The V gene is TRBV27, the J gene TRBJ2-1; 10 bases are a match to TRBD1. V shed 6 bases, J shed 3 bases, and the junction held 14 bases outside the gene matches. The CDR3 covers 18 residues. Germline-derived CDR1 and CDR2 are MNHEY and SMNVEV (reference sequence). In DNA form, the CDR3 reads TGTGCCAGCAGACAGACGGGACAGGGGTTATATTTCTACAATGAGCAGTTCTTC. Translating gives CASRQTGQGLYFYNEQFF.

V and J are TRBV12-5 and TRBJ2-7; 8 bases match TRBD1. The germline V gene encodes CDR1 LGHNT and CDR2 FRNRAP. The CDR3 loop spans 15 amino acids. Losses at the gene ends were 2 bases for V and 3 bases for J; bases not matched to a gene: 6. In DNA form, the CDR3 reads TGTGCTAGTGGTTTGTCCCCGGACAGGGACTACGAGCAGTACTTC. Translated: CASGLSPDRDYEQYF.

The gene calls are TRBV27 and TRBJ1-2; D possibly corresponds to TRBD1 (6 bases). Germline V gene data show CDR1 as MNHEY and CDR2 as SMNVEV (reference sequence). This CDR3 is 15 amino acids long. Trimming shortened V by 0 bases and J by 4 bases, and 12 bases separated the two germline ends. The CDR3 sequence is CASSLSMGAVYGYTF. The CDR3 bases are TGTGCCAGCAGTTTATCGATGGGGGCGGTCTATGGCTACACCTTC.

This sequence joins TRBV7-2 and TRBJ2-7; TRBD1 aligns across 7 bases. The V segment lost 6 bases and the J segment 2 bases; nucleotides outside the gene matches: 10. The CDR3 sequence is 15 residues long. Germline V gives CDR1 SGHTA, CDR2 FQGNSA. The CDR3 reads CASRDAGTAPYEQYF. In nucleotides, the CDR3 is TGTGCCAGCAGGGACGCCGGGACAGCCCCCTACGAGCAGTACTTC.

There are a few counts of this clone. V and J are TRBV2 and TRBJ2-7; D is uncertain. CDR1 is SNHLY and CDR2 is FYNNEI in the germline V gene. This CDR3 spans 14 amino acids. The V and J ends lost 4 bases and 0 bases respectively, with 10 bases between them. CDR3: CASSGEESSYEQYF. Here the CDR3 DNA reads TGTGCCAGCAGTGGAGAGGAGAGCTCCTACGAGCAGTACTTC.

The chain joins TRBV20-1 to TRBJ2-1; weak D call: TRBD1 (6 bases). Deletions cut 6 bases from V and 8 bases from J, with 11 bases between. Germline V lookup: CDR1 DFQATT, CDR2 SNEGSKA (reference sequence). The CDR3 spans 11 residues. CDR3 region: CSAKQGYEQFF. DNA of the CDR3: TGCAGTGCAAAACAGGGCTATGAGCAGTTCTTC.

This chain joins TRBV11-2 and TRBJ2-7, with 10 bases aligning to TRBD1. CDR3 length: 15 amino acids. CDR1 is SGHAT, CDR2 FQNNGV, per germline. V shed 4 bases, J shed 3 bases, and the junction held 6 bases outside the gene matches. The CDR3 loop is CASSSGQGDGYEQYF. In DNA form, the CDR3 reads TGTGCCAGCAGCTCCGGACAGGGGGACGGCTACGAGCAGTACTTC.

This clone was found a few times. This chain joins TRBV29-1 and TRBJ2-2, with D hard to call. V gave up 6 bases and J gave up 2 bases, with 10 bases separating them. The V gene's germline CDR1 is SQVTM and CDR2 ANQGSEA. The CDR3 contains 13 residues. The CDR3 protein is CSVLLSNTGELFF. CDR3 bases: TGCAGCGTCCTTTTAAGTAACACCGGGGAGCTGTTTTTT.

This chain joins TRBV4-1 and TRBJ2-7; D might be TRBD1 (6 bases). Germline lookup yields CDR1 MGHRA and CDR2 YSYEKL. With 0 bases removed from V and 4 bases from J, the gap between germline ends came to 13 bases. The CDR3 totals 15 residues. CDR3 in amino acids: CASSQDRGTIYEQYF. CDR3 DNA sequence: TGCGCCAGCAGCCAAGACAGGGGTACAATTTACGAGCAGTACTTC.

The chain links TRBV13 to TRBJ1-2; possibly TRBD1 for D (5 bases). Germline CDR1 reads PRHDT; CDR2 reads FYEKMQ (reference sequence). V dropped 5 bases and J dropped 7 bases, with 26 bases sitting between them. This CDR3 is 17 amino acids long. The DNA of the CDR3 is TGTGCCAGCAGCCAAACCGAGGGGAGTCTCGTAGGTGGTGGCTACACCTTC. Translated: CASSQTEGSLVGGGYTF.

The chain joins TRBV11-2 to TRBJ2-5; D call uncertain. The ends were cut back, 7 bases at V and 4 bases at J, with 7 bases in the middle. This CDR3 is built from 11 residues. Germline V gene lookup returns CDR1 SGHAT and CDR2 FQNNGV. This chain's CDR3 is CASTLSETQYF. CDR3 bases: TGTGCCAGCACCCTCTCAGAGACCCAGTACTTC.

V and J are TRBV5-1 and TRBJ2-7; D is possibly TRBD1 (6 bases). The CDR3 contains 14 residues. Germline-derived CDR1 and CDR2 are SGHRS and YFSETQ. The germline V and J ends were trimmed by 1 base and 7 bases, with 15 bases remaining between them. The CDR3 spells CASSLTGSGREQYF. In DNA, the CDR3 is TGCGCCAGCAGCTTGACAGGGTCAGGAAGGGAGCAGTACTTC. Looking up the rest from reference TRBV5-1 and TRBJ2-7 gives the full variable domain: KAGVTQTPRYLIKTRGQQVTLSCSPISGHRSVSWYQQTPGQGLQFLFEYFSETQRNKGNFPGRFSGRQFSNSRSEMNVSTLELGDSALYLCASSLTGSGREQYFGPGTRLTVT.